Shown below are 25 T cell receptor beta chains from a single sample sequenced in a study of cytomegalovirus exposure and HLA in healthy donors. Assay used: immunoSEQ multiplex PCR; TCRdb lists only in-frame clones, some missing. The sample lists about 49,000 clones, around 94% seen once, with approximately 8.1% in the top ten. Sequenced input: PBMCs. The receptors derive from a woman aged 18 to 35 in good health and CMV-seropositive.

The J gene is TRBJ1-1, the V gene TRBV30, with TRBD1 matching 7 bases. CDR1 is GTSNPN, CDR2 SVGIG, per germline (reference sequence). With V trimmed by 4 bases and J by 0 bases, 5 bases remained unmatched. This CDR3 comprises 14 residues. Here the CDR3 DNA reads TGTGCCTGGACCCAGGGACAGATGAACACTGAAGCTTTCTTT. The encoded protein is CAWTQGQMNTEAFF.

The V and J genes are TRBV9 and TRBJ2-1; D is unresolved. CDR3 length equals 12 residues. Looked up from germline, CDR1 is SGDLS and CDR2 is YYNGEE. V was trimmed by 4 bases and J by 9 bases, leaving 11 bases between them. The CDR3 region is CASSPHTGEQFF. The CDR3 DNA is TGTGCCAGCAGCCCGCACACGGGTGAGCAGTTCTTC.

DNA for the CDR3: TGTGCCAGCAGACCCAGCGGAGGGAAACAGAACTACGAGCAGTACTTC. Its protein product is CASRPSGGKQNYEQYF. The chain recombines TRBV6-6 with TRBJ2-7; possibly TRBD2 for D (6 bases). V lost 6 bases and J lost 3, with 21 bases in between. Germline-derived CDR1 and CDR2 are MNHNY and SVGAGI (reference sequence). The CDR3 has 16 amino acids.

V is TRBV19 and J is TRBJ2-6; the match to TRBD1 covers 8 bases. This CDR3 is built from 16 residues. Germline V gives CDR1 LNHDA, CDR2 SQIVND (reference sequence). J gave up 0 bases and V 8 bases, and 6 bases lay outside the gene matches. The DNA for the CDR3 is TGTGCCAGTCACAGGGGGGCCGGCTCTGGGGCCAACGTCCTGACTTTC. Its protein is CASHRGAGSGANVLTF.

V usage is TRBV30 and J usage is TRBJ1-2, with 12 bases matching TRBD1. The CDR3 extends over 17 amino acids. Looked up from germline, CDR1 is GTSNPN and CDR2 is SVGIG (reference sequence). Trimming took 4 bases from V and 4 from J; bases not matched to a gene: 13. DNA of the CDR3: TGTGCCTGGATGGCCGGGACAGGGGGCGCGAAAGTCTATGGCTACACCTTC. Its translation: CAWMAGTGGAKVYGYTF.

This sequence joins TRBV7-3 and TRBJ2-1, with 12 bases lining up with TRBD2. The trim removed 4 bases at V and 0 bases at J, leaving 10 bases unmatched. CDR1 is SGHTA, CDR2 FQGTGA, per germline. This CDR3 is built from 19 residues. CDR3 protein: CASSSGTSGPLGSYNEQFF. The CDR3 bases are TGTGCCAGCAGCTCCGGGACTAGCGGGCCTTTGGGCTCCTACAATGAGCAGTTCTTC.

V usage is TRBV27 and J usage is TRBJ2-7, with D perhaps TRBD2 (6 bases). Germline loops: CDR1 MNHEY, CDR2 SMNVEV (reference sequence). This CDR3 is built from 16 residues. V lost 4 bases, J lost 5 bases, and 21 bases lay in between. The CDR3 sequence: CASSSMTSSVSHEQYF. DNA for the CDR3: TGTGCCAGCAGTTCTATGACTAGTTCCGTATCCCACGAGCAGTACTTC.

This chain uses TRBV13 with TRBJ2-7, with 11 bases aligning to TRBD1. Germline values: CDR1 PRHDT, CDR2 FYEKMQ (reference sequence). V lost 2 bases and J lost 7; bases outside the gene matches: 16. The length of the CDR3 is 18 residues. For the CDR3, the DNA is TGTGCCAGCAGCTTATGGACAGGGGGCCTCCTCCGACCACGAGAGCAGTACTTC. Translated, it gives CASSLWTGGLLRPREQYF.

V is TRBV7-8 and J is TRBJ2-1; 8 nucleotides line up with TRBD2. The V gene's germline CDR1 is SGHVS and CDR2 FQNEAQ. The V gene end was trimmed by 2 bases and the J gene end by 5 bases; junction bases not matched to a gene: 14. The CDR3 loop spans 18 amino acids. CDR3 coding DNA: TGTGCCAGCAGCTTAACCCCGCGTGCGGGAGGCCAGAACAATGAGCAGTTCTTC. Translated: CASSLTPRAGGQNNEQFF.

J is TRBJ2-7 and V is TRBV4-1, with 13 bases matching TRBD2. Germline V CDR1 and CDR2: MGHRA, YSYEKL. The CDR3 length is 19 residues. J gave up 1 base and V 3 bases, and 12 bases lay outside the gene matches. DNA of the CDR3: TGCGCCAGCAGCCAGGCGGACAGCGGGACTAGCGGGACATCCTACGAGCAGTACTTC. Translated, it gives CASSQADSGTSGTSYEQYF.

This chain joins TRBV30 and TRBJ1-2; D not resolved. Germline V gene lookup returns CDR1 GTSNPN and CDR2 SVGIG (reference sequence). The CDR3 is 10 amino acids. CDR3 DNA: TGTGCGGCGGGGAGCTATGGCTACACCTTC. This encodes CAAGSYGYTF. The variable domain in full, completed from reference TRBV30 and TRBJ1-2, reads SQTIHQWPATLVQPVGSPLSLECTVEGTSNPNLYWYRQAAGRGLQLLFYSVGIGQISSEVPQNLSASRPQDRQFILSSKKLLLSDSGFYLCAAGSYGYTFGSGTRLTVV.

This clone is labeled as medium-sized. The rearrangement uses TRBV7-8 and TRBJ2-5; a weak D match, TRBD2 (6 bases). Trimming removed 6 bases at V and 5 bases at J, with 16 bases between. This CDR3 contains 14 residues. Looked up from germline, CDR1 is SGHVS and CDR2 is FQNEAQ. The CDR3 region is CASSLWEELETQYF. CDR3 coding DNA: TGTGCCAGCAGTCTGTGGGAGGAGTTGGAGACCCAGTACTTC. Full variable domain (outside the CDR3, taken from reference TRBV7-8 and TRBJ2-5): GAGVSQSPRYKVAKRGQDVALRCDPISGHVSLFWYQQALGQGPEFLTYFQNEAQLDKSGLPSDRFFAERPEGSVSTLKIQRTQQEDSAVYLCASSLWEELETQYFGPGTRLLVL.

J is TRBJ2-1 and V is TRBV11-2; TRBD2 matches at 9 bases. J lost 9 bases, V lost 5 bases, and 11 bases had no gene match. The CDR3 has 15 amino acids. CDR1 SGHAT and CDR2 FQNNGV come from the germline V gene. CDR3 protein: CASSPRAGGESEQFF. DNA of the CDR3: TGTGCCAGCAGCCCTAGGGCGGGAGGGGAGAGTGAGCAGTTCTTC.

The V and J genes are TRBV10-3 and TRBJ2-7; 10 nucleotides match TRBD2. The CDR3 consists of 14 residues. V shed 6 bases and J 0 bases; nucleotides not matched to a gene: 2. The germline V gene has CDR1 ENHRY and CDR2 SYGVKD. This chain's CDR3 is CAISPSGSSYEQYF. The DNA of the CDR3 is TGTGCCATCAGCCCTAGCGGGAGCTCCTACGAGCAGTACTTC.

V and J are TRBV29-1 and TRBJ2-2; a possible D gene is TRBD1 (6 bases). CDR3 size: 15 residues. Trimming cost V 5 bases and J 3 bases, with 16 bases left between them. The germline V gene has CDR1 SQVTM and CDR2 ANQGSEA. The CDR3 reads CSVKGRPGDTGELFF. The CDR3 DNA is TGCAGCGTTAAGGGTAGGCCAGGGGACACCGGGGAGCTGTTTTTT.

This CDR3 reads CASSPFVSGRVYGTDTQYF. The CDR3 DNA follows: TGTGCCAGCAGCCCGTTTGTTAGCGGGAGGGTATATGGCACAGATACGCAGTATTTT. The chain recombines TRBV7-2 with TRBJ2-3; 11 bases fit TRBD2. CDR1 is SGHTA and CDR2 is FQGNSA in the germline V gene. CDR3 length equals 19 residues. V trimming: 5 bases; J trimming: 1 base; junction bases outside the gene matches: 14.

The chain is built from TRBV2 and TRBJ2-1; D ambiguous. CDR3 length equals 16 residues. Germline values: CDR1 SNHLY, CDR2 FYNNEI. The germline V and J ends were trimmed by 4 bases and 0 bases, with 13 bases remaining between them. In nucleotides, the CDR3 is TGTGCCAGCAGTGTGGTCGCCCCGAGCTCCTACAATGAGCAGTTCTTC. Its translation is CASSVVAPSSYNEQFF.

V and J are TRBV6-6 and TRBJ1-1; TRBD1 agrees at 10 bases. This CDR3 contains 14 residues. The germline CDR1 and CDR2 sequences are MNHNY and SVGAGI (reference sequence). Germline trimming cut 5 bases from V and 5 bases from J; bases unmatched to any gene: 5. This CDR3 is CASSRQGAGTEAFF. In DNA, the CDR3 is TGTGCCAGCAGTCGACAGGGGGCTGGAACTGAAGCTTTCTTT.

The V call is TRBV6-1, the J call TRBJ2-2, with D maybe TRBD2 (5 bases). From germline, CDR1 is MNHNS and CDR2 SASEGT. Between the trimmed V and J ends, which lost 6 bases and 6 bases, there was a span of 11 bases. The CDR3 loop spans 13 amino acids. The CDR3 nucleotides are TGTGCCAGCAGGGTCGTAGCGCCCGGGGAGCTGTTTTTT. Translation: CASRVVAPGELFF.

CDR3 region: CAIMDRGTGELFF. CDR3 bases: TGTGCCATCATGGACAGGGGCACCGGGGAGCTGTTTTTT. This sequence joins TRBV10-3 and TRBJ2-2, with 9 bases lining up with TRBD1. Per the germline V gene, CDR1 is ENHRY and CDR2 is SYGVKD. The CDR3 runs to 13 residues. V lost 7 bases, J lost 4 bases, and 1 base stayed unmatched.

The CDR3 DNA is TGCGCCAGCAGCTTGATTGGCGGGGGCACTGAAGCTTTCTTT. It codes for CASSLIGGGTEAFF. The chain employs TRBV5-1 and TRBJ1-1, with D perhaps TRBD1 (5 bases). Germline V gene sequence: CDR1 SGHRS, CDR2 YFSETQ. The CDR3 spans 14 residues. With 1 base removed from V and 4 bases from J, the gap between germline ends came to 11 bases.

The chain combines TRBV5-6 with TRBJ2-3, with 8 bases identical to TRBD1. The V and J ends lost 3 bases and 4 bases, in that order; junction bases with no gene match: 7. Germline CDR1 and CDR2: SGHDT and YYEEEE. The CDR3 runs to 15 residues. The CDR3 protein is CASSWRAGGSDTQYF. The CDR3 nucleotides read TGTGCCAGCAGCTGGCGGGCAGGGGGCTCAGATACGCAGTATTTT.

This clone showed up just once. The chain uses TRBV19 and TRBJ1-3; weak D call: TRBD1 (6 bases). The CDR3 is 16 residues long. Per germline, CDR1 LNHDA and CDR2 SQIVND (reference sequence). V lost 5 bases and J 2 bases, leaving 16 bases between the germline ends. The CDR3 DNA sequence: TGTGCCAGTAGTGGGGGGGCACAGGGAACTGGAAACACCATATATTTT. Amino acid sequence: CASSGGAQGTGNTIYF.

Only a few counts were recorded for this clone. The chain has TRBV5-4 and TRBJ2-7; 11 bases line up with TRBD1. After removal of 5 bases from V and 9 bases from J, the junction contained 13 bases not matched to a gene. The CDR3 extends over 15 amino acids. Germline CDR1 is SGHNT and CDR2 is YYREEE (reference sequence). CDR3 residues: CASSTGTGGTLGQYF. The CDR3 bases are TGTGCCAGCAGTACTGGGACAGGGGGGACCTTAGGGCAGTACTTC.

The CDR3 DNA is TGTGCCAGCAGCTTAAGTCTTACGGGACTAGCGTCGGATACGCAGTATTTT. This codes for CASSLSLTGLASDTQYF. The chain joins TRBV7-9 to TRBJ2-3; 10 bases match TRBD2. CDR1 SEHNR and CDR2 FQNEAQ come from the germline V gene (reference sequence). With 2 bases clipped from V and 6 bases from J, the junction kept 11 bases outside the gene matches. The CDR3 sequence is 17 residues long.